This T cell receptor beta chain was sequenced in a study of immune evolution from preneoplasia to lung adenocarcinoma (dated by TCRdb to the early 2020s). General notes on the study: HLA loss of heterozygosity was found in approximately 7% of AIS, around 14% of MIA and roughly 31% of ADC lesions, and in no AAH lesions. Immune contexture across lung adenocarcinoma precursors and invasive adenocarcinoma was profiled using immune gene expression, TCR sequencing and multiplex immunofluorescence. Resected precursor lesions (AAH, AIS, MIA) and invasive adenocarcinomas were compared against paired morphologically normal lung tissue. Sample size was determined by specimen availability and not by a prior power calculation. Whole exome sequencing and methylation data from the same cohort of nodules were integrated with the immune data. In total, the cohort included some 50 patients with pulmonary nodules, all of whom underwent surgical resection. A total of some 51 patients contributed TCR sequencing data. It was reported in the study that approximately 100 samples were used for TCR sequencing. Class I HLA alleles were inferred from exome data with POLYSOLVER, and allele-specific HLA loss was detected with LOHHLA.

Resection was performed on patients in Japan or China between 2014 and 2017. Two lung cancer pathologists independently confirmed the histologic diagnosis of each case on H&E slides. For nucleic acid extraction, premalignant or tumor cells were enriched by macro-dissection following pathologic assessment. The AllPrep DNA/RNA FFPE Kit was used to isolate DNA from FFPE tissue. Per the germline V gene, SGHRS is the CDR1 and YFSETQ is the CDR2. V loses 4 bases, J loses 3 bases, and the germline ends lie 11 bases apart. Measured from the cysteine to the phenylalanine, the CDR3 is 13 residues long. CDR3 DNA only is kept here, 39 bases in frame from base 1. Using the immunoSEQ hsTCRbeta Kit, TCR beta CDR3 regions were sequenced from DNA. Processing in the source paper ran as follows. The ImmunoSEQ Analyzer was used to analyse the TCR sequencing data. T cell clonality was defined as 1 minus Pielou's evenness computed on productive rearrangements. To measure T cell diversity, the inverse Simpson index was applied to productive templates. T cell density was TCR beta template counts normalized to usable DNA, estimated by amplifying and sequencing housekeeping genes. TCR metrics were compared across histologic stages using two-sided Kruskal-Wallis tests. In its TCRdb copy, this immuneACCESS table keeps in-frame sequences only and misses some clones. Where compared with another copy, unresolved V genes explain less than half of these, and the others have no known cause. V and J calls plus clone size are reproduced from that table; the DNA served to infer D and trimming. The sample records approximately 4,300 clones, around four fifths of which are singletons. The ten largest clones capture more than 9% of the sample.

The full study reports these points: T cell clonality was highest in KRAS-mutant nodules compared with EGFR-mutant or double wild-type lesions. Normal lung had the highest top T cell clone frequencies, and these frequencies appeared to fall progressively from AAH through AIS, MIA and invasive adenocarcinoma. All patients were from Japan and China, so applicability to Western populations was uncertain. The findings were based on association rather than direct causation, and larger cohorts with long-term follow-up and longitudinal biopsies were deemed needed. Normal lung showed the highest clonality, whereas later-stage lesions appeared to have higher T cell density and diversity but lower clonality.

A note on this clone: Its binding antigen is unknown. Qualities for individual bases were not recorded, and no much larger clone is one base off.

The chain employs TRBV5-1 and TRBJ2-7; the D element might be TRBD1 or TRBD2, as each aligns at 5 bases. The clonotype comes from a person aged 60-79 years with lung adenocarcinoma. Sequencing was done on a sample of FFPE minimally invasive lung adenocarcinoma tissue. Reading the label with the study, this specimen's cell subset or site is: micro-invasive lung adenocarcinoma (MIA). The CDR3 reads as follows: CASSRDAIYEQYF. The bases read TGCGCCAGCAGCCGGGACGCAATCTACGAGCAGTACTTC.